The rows below give T cell receptor beta chains drawn from one sample of a study of molecular identifiers for immune sequencing clone quantification. TCRdb used MiXCR to reprocess the PCR reads, holding one entry per CDR3 protein. The repertoire has hundreds of thousands of distinct CDR3 sequences, roughly a quarter of them found once; the top ten carry 0.65% to 0.75%. The sequenced sample was naive CD8+ T cells from blood, with Jurkat cell RNA spiked in. The receptors come from a human donor in good health. Some libraries in this study had Jurkat cell RNA spiked in. CDR3s include the opening cysteine and the closing phenylalanine or tryptophan. Each record gives: V gene, D gene, J gene, clone size, CDR3 DNA, CDR3 protein. D genes are given only for firm matches. Part of the rows lack a size; the others show once, few, many or a class for expanded clones.

TRBV4-1	-	TRBJ2-2	-	TGCGCCAGCAGCCAGGGGCCAGCAGGCCCATACACCGAGGAGCTGTTTTTT	CASSQGPAGPYTEELFF
TRBV6-1	-	TRBJ2-5	-	TGTGCCAGCAGTGAAGAAAAGAGGTACCAAGAGACCCAGTACTTC	CASSEEKRYQETQYF
TRBV28	TRBD2	TRBJ2-3	-	TGTGCCAGCAGTCTCCCCGTACTAGCGGCTAGCACAGATACGCAGTATTTT	CASSLPVLAASTDTQYF
TRBV12-3/TRBV12-4	-	TRBJ2-5	many	TGTGCCAGCACCCCCCAGCACCAAGAGACCCAGTACTTC	CASTPQHQETQYF
TRBV5-6	TRBD2	TRBJ2-1	few	TGTGCCAGCAGCTCCCCGCGGGGGGGAGAGGGCGGGAATGAGCAGTTCTTC	CASSSPRGGEGGNEQFF
TRBV19	-	TRBJ1-4	few	TGTGCCACCCTGGGGCAACGAGGGCCTAATGAAAAACTGTTTTTT	CATLGQRGPNEKLFF
TRBV19	TRBD1	TRBJ2-7	-	TGTGCCAGTAGTATATCAGGGGGCGAGTACGTGCAGTACTTC	CASSISGGEYVQYF
TRBV2	TRBD2	TRBJ2-7	many	TGTGCCAGCAGCCGGGAAGGGAGGGCCTACGAGCAGTACTTC	CASSREGRAYEQYF
TRBV20-1	TRBD2	TRBJ2-7	few	TGCAGTGCCACGCTACGGAGCGGGGCCTACGAGCAGTACTTC	CSATLRSGAYEQYF
TRBV5-1	-	TRBJ1-1	many	TGCGCCAGCAGCTTGCTCGACACTGAAGCTTTCTTT	CASSLLDTEAFF
TRBV6-1	TRBD1	TRBJ1-3	few	TGTGCCAGCAAAGTGGGACAGGGGGCTGGAAACACCATATATTTT	CASKVGQGAGNTIYF
TRBV19	-	TRBJ1-1	few	TGTGCCAGTAGTACCGGGGGATGGTCTGAAGCTTTCTTT	CASSTGGWSEAFF
TRBV19	-	TRBJ2-3	-	TGTGCCAGTAGTGCCATGGGATGGGCGGGTGATACGCAGTATTTT	CASSAMGWAGDTQYF
TRBV9	TRBD1	TRBJ2-3	-	TGTGCCAGCAGCACCGATGTTGTGTCGGGACAGAGGACAGTTACGGAGATGACGCAGTATTTT	CASSTDVVSGQRTVTEMTQYF
TRBV12-3/TRBV12-4	TRBD1	TRBJ2-4	-	TGTGCCAGCAGCCTCCCTTTAGGGCAGGGGGAAAACATTCAGTACTTC	CASSLPLGQGENIQYF
TRBV20-1	-	TRBJ2-7	-	TGCAGTGCTAGAGATTCCACTAAGGTAGCCGGAAAACTCTACGAGCAGTACTTC	CSARDSTKVAGKLYEQYF
TRBV20-1	TRBD2	TRBJ2-2	-	TGCAGTGCTAGAGACTTAGAGCGGGATAGTACCGGGGAGCCGTTTTTT	CSARDLERDSTGEPFF
TRBV6-5	TRBD1	TRBJ1-1	few	TGTGCCAGCAGGATTGGACAGGGGGACACTGAAGCTTTCTTT	CASRIGQGDTEAFF
TRBV19	-	TRBJ2-7	-	TGTGCCAGTTCGAACAGGGGCGGGACCTACGAGCAGTACTTC	CASSNRGGTYEQYF
TRBV6-6	-	TRBJ1-5	many	TGTGCCAGCAGTCTATCAGTTACGTGGGGGGGCAATCAGCCCCAGCATTTT	CASSLSVTWGGNQPQHF
TRBV2	TRBD1	TRBJ1-5	many	TGTGCCAGCAGTGGAGGACAGGATCGAGGCAATCAGCCCCAGCATTTT	CASSGGQDRGNQPQHF
TRBV7-9	-	TRBJ2-1	many	TGTGCCAGCAGCTTCCTGGACAGATACAATGAGCAGTTCTTC	CASSFLDRYNEQFF
TRBV6-2/TRBV6-3	-	TRBJ1-5	-	TGTGCCAGCAGTCTGCAGGGTTGTCAGCCCCAGCATTTT	CASSLQGCQPQHF
TRBV19	-	TRBJ2-7	-	TGTGCCAGTAGTATAGGTCCCTTTGGGTCCTACGAGCAGTACTTC	CASSIGPFGSYEQYF
TRBV20-1	TRBD2	TRBJ2-7	-	TGCAGTGCTAGATCGGGGGGGGCCTACGAGCAGTGCTTC	CSARSGGAYEQCF
TRBV28	-	TRBJ2-3	few	TGTGCCAGCAGTTCGGTAACTGGCACAGATACGCAGTATTTT	CASSSVTGTDTQYF
TRBV14	TRBD2	TRBJ2-3	few	TGTGCCAGCAGCCAAGATCCGGGGGGTCCGAGCACAGATACGCAGTATTTT	CASSQDPGGPSTDTQYF
TRBV10-3	TRBD1	TRBJ2-7	-	TGTGCCATCACCAAGTTGGGGACAGAGGCCTACGAGCAGTACTTC	CAITKLGTEAYEQYF
TRBV6-2/TRBV6-3	-	TRBJ2-3	few	TGTGCCAGCAGTTACGGCAGGGCAGATACGCAGTATTTT	CASSYGRADTQYF
TRBV13	TRBD1	TRBJ1-1	-	TGTGCCAGCAACTTTTATCAGGGGGCGAACACTGAAGCTTTCTTT	CASNFYQGANTEAFF
TRBV7-9	TRBD1	TRBJ2-7	many	TGTGCCAGCAGCTCCGGACAGGCAGTTGCTTACGAGCAGTACTTC	CASSSGQAVAYEQYF
TRBV12-3/TRBV12-4	-	TRBJ2-3	many	TGTGCCAGCAGGGCCGTCTATAGCACAGATACGCAGTATTTT	CASRAVYSTDTQYF
TRBV27	-	TRBJ2-1	-	TGTGCCAGCAGTTTAGACCAGGGTCGAGCCTACAATGAGCAGTTCTTC	CASSLDQGRAYNEQFF
TRBV10-3	-	TRBJ2-7	-	TGTGCCATCAGTGAAGGGGGGGCCGGGCAGTACTTC	CAISEGGAGQYF
TRBV7-6	-	TRBJ1-5	few	TGTGCCAGCAGCCCGTCATTCGGCAATCAGCCCCAGCATTTT	CASSPSFGNQPQHF
TRBV6-5	-	TRBJ1-2	many	TGTGCCAGCAGCCCCTTTGTTAAAAACTATGGCTACACCTTC	CASSPFVKNYGYTF
TRBV20-1	TRBD2	TRBJ2-1	-	TGCAGTGCTAGGGGGACTAGCGGTTCCTACAATGAGCAGTTCTTC	CSARGTSGSYNEQFF
TRBV6-2/TRBV6-3	-	TRBJ1-5	-	TGTGCCAGCAGTTATGATACAGGCTTCAATCAGCCCCAGCATTTT	CASSYDTGFNQPQHF
TRBV4-1	-	TRBJ1-4	-	TGCGCCAGCGGCCAGCAGGACAGCGTTAATGAAAAACTGTTTTTT	CASGQQDSVNEKLFF
TRBV2	TRBD1	TRBJ2-3	-	TGTGCCAGCAGTAAGAAACCGGACAGGCCTAGCACAGATACGCAGTATTTT	CASSKKPDRPSTDTQYF
TRBV5-6	-	TRBJ2-7	-	TGTGCCAGCTTGGGTTACGAGCAGTACTTC	CASLGYEQYF